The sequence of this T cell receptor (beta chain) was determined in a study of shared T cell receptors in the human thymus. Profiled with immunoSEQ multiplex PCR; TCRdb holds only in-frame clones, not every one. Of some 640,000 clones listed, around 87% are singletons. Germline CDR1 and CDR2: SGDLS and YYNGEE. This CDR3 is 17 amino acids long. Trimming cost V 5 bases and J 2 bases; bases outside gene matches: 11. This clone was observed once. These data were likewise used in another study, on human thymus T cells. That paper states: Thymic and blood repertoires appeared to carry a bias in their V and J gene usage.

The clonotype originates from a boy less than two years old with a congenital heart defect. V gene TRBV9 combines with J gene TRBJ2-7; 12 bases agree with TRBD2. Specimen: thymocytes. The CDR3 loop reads CASSPSTSGGPTYEQYF. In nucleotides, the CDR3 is TGTGCCAGCAGTCCATCGACTAGCGGGGGTCCCACCTACGAGCAGTACTTC.